One sample yielded the 23 T cell receptor beta chains listed below, sequenced in a study of metastatic and nonmetastatic thyroid tumors. TCRdb re-analyzed the PCR reads through MiXCR. The top ten hold roughly 15% of the sample, which has over 50,000 clones, just under 30% seen once. All patients were treatment-naive before thyroid surgery. Sequenced material: blood. The receptors derive from a female donor with papillary thyroid cancer or a benign thyroid nodule (not recorded which). Some clones in this sample may be carry-over from other donors' samples.

The V gene is TRBV6-1, the J gene TRBJ1-3, with a possible D match to TRBD1 (5 bases). Germline V gene lookup returns CDR1 MNHNS and CDR2 SASEGT. The CDR3 runs 15 residues. V lost 0 bases to trimming and J lost 3 bases, with 9 bases between them. Written as DNA, the CDR3 is TGTGCCAGCAGTGAAGCGTCAGGGATTGGAAACACCATATATTTT. Translated: CASSEASGIGNTIYF.

This clone turned up a few times. The genes are TRBV12-3 or TRBV12-4 and TRBJ2-2, with 11 bases that match TRBD1. The CDR3 runs to 16 residues. Losses at the gene ends were 2 bases for V and 5 bases for J; bases not matched to a gene: 4. The CDR3 here is CASSLRGTGGTGELFF. The CDR3, as DNA: TGTGCCAGCAGTTTAAGGGGGACAGGGGGGACCGGGGAGCTGTTTTTT.

The J gene is TRBJ1-3, the V gene TRBV30; the D is unclear. V lost 0 bases to trimming and J lost 4 bases, with 7 bases between them. Per germline, CDR1 GTSNPN and CDR2 SVGIG (reference sequence). The CDR3 contains 13 residues. This CDR3 reads CAWSVHGGNTIYF. In nucleotides, the CDR3 is TGTGCCTGGAGTGTACATGGGGGAAACACCATATATTTT.

CDR3 coding DNA: TGTGCCAGCAGCCAAGTTTCAGGGTTCGCTTCACCCCTCCACTTT. It encodes CASSQVSGFASPLHF. V is TRBV14 and J is TRBJ1-6; TRBD1 is a possible D gene (5 bases). The germline gives CDR1 SGHDN, CDR2 FVKESK. The CDR3 runs 15 residues. Deletions cut 1 base from V and 9 bases from J, with 13 bases between.

This clone has more than one count but fewer than ten. This clone may be a read error of a much larger clone one base away. The chain has TRBV30 and TRBJ1-1, with a tentative D call TRBD1 (5 bases). Per germline, CDR1 GTSNPN and CDR2 SVGIG (reference sequence). Trimming removed 0 bases from V and 4 bases from J, with 9 bases in between. There are 13 residues in the CDR3. The CDR3 is CAWSVATATEAFF. The CDR3 region has the DNA TGTGCCTGGAGTGTTGCGACAGCCACTGAAGCTTTCTTT.

This rearrangement joins TRBV9 to TRBJ2-2; possibly TRBD1 or TRBD2 for D (5 bases each). CDR3 length: 15 amino acids. V was cut by 0 bases and J by 3 bases, with 9 bases left in between. Looked up from germline, CDR1 is SGDLS and CDR2 is YYNGEE. In DNA, the CDR3 is TGTGCCAGCAGCGTAGACGGGGCCGACACCGGGGAGCTGTTTTTT. Residues: CASSVDGADTGELFF.

The chain recombines TRBV2 with TRBJ2-1; 7 positions agree with TRBD2. Per germline, CDR1 SNHLY and CDR2 FYNNEI. This CDR3 spans 14 amino acids. The J segment lost 5 bases and the V segment lost 4 bases, leaving 5 bases of the junction unmatched. CDR3 region: CASSAWEGHNEQFF. The CDR3 DNA follows: TGTGCCAGCAGTGCGTGGGAGGGCCACAATGAGCAGTTCTTC.

The table lists this clone with a few counts. The chain links TRBV12-3 or TRBV12-4 to TRBJ2-3, with 8 bases lining up with TRBD2. This CDR3 has 15 residues. The trim removed 6 bases at V and 0 bases at J, leaving 5 bases unmatched. As DNA, the CDR3 is TGTGCCAGCAGGACTAGCGCACCTAGCACAGATACGCAGTATTTT. It specifies CASRTSAPSTDTQYF.

V gene TRBV12-5 combines with J gene TRBJ2-3; D possibly corresponds to TRBD2 (7 bases). CDR1 and CDR2 (germline): LGHNT, FRNRAP. The CDR3 covers 14 residues. V was clipped by 5 bases and J by 0 bases, with 9 bases between them. This chain's CDR3 is CASGPGGSTDTQYF. CDR3 bases: TGTGCTAGTGGTCCGGGGGGCAGCACAGATACGCAGTATTTT.

At least ten counts were recorded for this clone. The V gene is TRBV29-1, the J gene TRBJ1-2; D uncertain. The length of the CDR3 is 9 residues. Trimming cost V 4 bases and J 8 bases, with 5 bases left between them. CDR1 is SQVTM and CDR2 is ANQGSEA in the germline V gene. CDR3: CSVGGGYTF. CDR3 in DNA: TGCAGCGTTGGAGGGGGCTACACCTTC.

CDR3 in amino acids: CATSDPQGSSYNEQFF. CDR3 DNA: TGTGCCACCAGTGATCCACAGGGTAGCTCCTACAATGAGCAGTTCTTC. This rearrangement joins TRBV24-1 to TRBJ2-1, with D possibly matching TRBD1 (6 bases). Per germline, CDR1 KGHDR and CDR2 SFDVKD. Trimming took off 3 bases at V and 0 bases at J, with 11 bases between the two ends. This CDR3 has 16 amino acids.

This clone was found many times. The chain is built from TRBV20-1 and TRBJ1-3, with D tentatively TRBD1 (5 bases). CDR1 is DFQATT, CDR2 SNEGSKA, per germline (reference sequence). V was shortened by 6 bases and J by 8 bases, with 14 bases between the two germline ends. This CDR3 spans 12 amino acids. The CDR3 coding sequence is TGCAGTGCGGTGCGAGGGGCGGACACCATATATTTT. Its translation: CSAVRGADTIYF.

V usage is TRBV19 and J usage is TRBJ1-1; 12 nucleotides match TRBD1. V lost 2 bases to trimming and J lost 4 bases; unmatched junction nucleotides: 5. Germline lookup yields CDR1 LNHDA and CDR2 SQIVND (reference sequence). The CDR3 length is 16 residues. In DNA, the CDR3 is TGTGCCAGTAGTATACCCCGGGACAGGGGGCGCACTGAAGCTTTCTTT. Translating gives CASSIPRDRGRTEAFF.

The chain links TRBV9 to TRBJ2-7; D remains unclear. CDR1 and CDR2 from the germline V gene are SGDLS and YYNGEE. The CDR3 contains 14 residues. Between the trimmed V and J ends, which lost 4 bases and 1 base, there was a span of 12 bases. The CDR3 DNA sequence: TGTGCCAGCAGCTTCCGTACCTCTTCCTACGAGCAGTACTTC. Residues: CASSFRTSSYEQYF.

This clone occurred many times. This may be a read error: a much more frequent sequence differs by one nucleotide. The chain is built from TRBV6-5 and TRBJ2-7, with D unresolved. CDR1 MNHEY and CDR2 SVGAGI come from the germline V gene. V was cut by 7 bases and J by 6 bases, with 25 bases left in between. The CDR3 has 16 residues. The CDR3 protein is CASIFEGRRASLEQYF. For the CDR3, the DNA is TGTGCCAGCATTTTTGAAGGTCGACGAGCCTCCCTCGAGCAGTACTTC.

This sequence joins TRBV6-2 or TRBV6-3 and TRBJ2-1; D is perhaps TRBD1 (5 bases). CDR1 and CDR2 (germline): MNHEY, SVGEGT. The CDR3 loop spans 15 amino acids. The V gene lost 7 bases and the J gene lost 4 bases, with 17 bases spanning the gap. The CDR3 DNA sequence: TGTGCCAGCACCTTGTCCCCAGGGATATACAATGAGCAGTTCTTC. Its translation is CASTLSPGIYNEQFF.

In regard to this clone: Other DNA sequences in this sample translate to the same CDR3. The chain links TRBV6-1 to TRBJ1-1, with 8 nucleotides matching TRBD1. Germline V gene data show CDR1 as MNHNS and CDR2 as SASEGT. Trimming removed 5 bases from V and 4 bases from J; junction bases left unmatched: 3. The CDR3 spans 13 residues. The DNA for the CDR3 is TGTGCCAGCAGTCCCAGGGGGCGCACTGAAGCTTTCTTT. Translating gives CASSPRGRTEAFF.

This clone is judged medium-sized. The rearrangement links TRBV2 to TRBJ2-2, with a tentative D call TRBD1 (5 bases). Germline CDR1 is SNHLY and CDR2 is FYNNEI. The CDR3 is 14 residues long. V lost 8 bases and J 1 base, leaving 11 bases between the germline ends. CDR3: CASLVGRNTGELFF. The DNA for the CDR3 is TGTGCCAGCCTAGTGGGGCGGAACACCGGGGAGCTGTTTTTT. Full variable domain (outside the CDR3, taken from reference TRBV2 and TRBJ2-2): EPEVTQTPSHQVTQMGQEVILRCVPISNHLYFYWYRQILGQKVEFLVSFYNNEISEKSEIFDDQFSVERPDGSNFTLKIRSTKLEDSAMYFCASLVGRNTGELFFGEGSRLTVL.

This clone was observed a few times. The V and J genes are TRBV6-1 and TRBJ2-7; weak D call: TRBD2 (6 bases). Trimming stripped 8 bases from V and 6 bases from J, with 17 bases between. Germline V gene lookup returns CDR1 MNHNS and CDR2 SASEGT. There are 13 residues in the CDR3. In DNA, the CDR3 is TGTGCCAGCGTCAGGCAGGCCGGGGGCGAGCAGTACTTC. This sequence encodes CASVRQAGGEQYF.

The gene calls are TRBV9 and TRBJ2-2, with a tentative D call TRBD2 (6 bases). Germline CDR1 and CDR2: SGDLS and YYNGEE. Trimming removed 10 bases at V and 3 bases at J, with 13 bases between. The CDR3 is 13 amino acids. CDR3 sequence (DNA): TGTGCCGGCGGGGCTAGCGACACCGGGGAGCTGTTTTTT. Translation gives CAGGASDTGELFF.

Judged by abundance, this clone is medium-sized (0.01 to 0.1%). V is TRBV10-3 and J is TRBJ1-6, with a tentative D call TRBD1 (6 bases). From germline, CDR1 is ENHRY and CDR2 SYGVKD. CDR3 length: 15 residues. The V end was cut by 6 bases, the J end by 0 bases, with 9 bases between. DNA of the CDR3: TGTGCCATCAGGGACAGCAGCTCCTATAATTCACCCCTCCACTTT. Translating gives CAIRDSSSYNSPLHF.

The sample holds a few counts of this clone. This chain joins TRBV12-3 or TRBV12-4 and TRBJ1-6; D unresolved. V gave up 3 bases and J gave up 9 bases, with 6 bases separating them. The CDR3 is 12 residues long. The CDR3 nucleotides read TGTGCCAGCAGTTTTGGTAGTTCACCCCTCCACTTT. Translation: CASSFGSSPLHF.

V is TRBV11-2 and J is TRBJ2-7; D is possibly TRBD1 (6 bases). The CDR3 runs 16 residues. With 0 bases removed from V and 0 bases from J, the gap between germline ends came to 12 bases. Germline values: CDR1 SGHAT, CDR2 FQNNGV. DNA for the CDR3: TGTGCCAGCAGCTTAGAAGGACGGACAGTCTCCTACGAGCAGTACTTC. Its translation is CASSLEGRTVSYEQYF.